This T cell receptor beta chain was identified during a study of cytomegalovirus exposure and HLA in healthy donors. Notes on this clone: The antigen is unknown.

Primers: 60 Vbeta forward and 13 Jbeta reverse. Method: immunoSEQ multiplex PCR; TCRdb's copy keeps in-frame clones and lacks some. This sample's table reports roughly 78,000 clones. Overall study results and limits: Across all donors, roughly uniform sequencing depth was an assumption of the presence/absence analyses. Most sequenced TCRs were rare (though some public TCRs occurred in many donors).

The sample was PBMCs. The TCR comes from a boy aged 10-17 years in good health and CMV-seronegative.

CDR3 DNA: TGTGCCAGCAGCCATAAAGGGGGTGAAGACAAAAACATTCAGTACTTC. Translation gives CASSHKGGEDKNIQYF. This chain uses TRBV14 with TRBJ2-4; D possibly corresponds to TRBD1 (6 bases). Germline assignment: CDR1 SGHDN and CDR2 FVKESK. V lost 3 bases and J 3 bases, leaving 15 bases between the germline ends. The CDR3 totals 16 residues.